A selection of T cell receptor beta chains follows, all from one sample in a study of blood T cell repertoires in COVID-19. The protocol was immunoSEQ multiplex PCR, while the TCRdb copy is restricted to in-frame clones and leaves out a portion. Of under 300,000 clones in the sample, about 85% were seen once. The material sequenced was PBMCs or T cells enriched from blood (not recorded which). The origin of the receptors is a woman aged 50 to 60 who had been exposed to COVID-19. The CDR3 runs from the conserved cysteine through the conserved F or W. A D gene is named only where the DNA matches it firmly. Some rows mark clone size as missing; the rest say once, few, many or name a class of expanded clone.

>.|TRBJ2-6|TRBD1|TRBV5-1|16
CASSPGQISGANVLTF
TGCGCCAGCAGCCCGGGACAGATTTCTGGGGCCAACGTCCTGACTTTC
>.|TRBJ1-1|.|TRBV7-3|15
CASSLTRVGYTEAFF
TGTGCCAGCAGCTTAACCCGGGTTGGATACACTGAAGCTTTCTTT
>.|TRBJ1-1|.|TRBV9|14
CASSVGVINTEAFF
TGTGCCAGCAGCGTAGGAGTTATCAACACTGAAGCTTTCTTT
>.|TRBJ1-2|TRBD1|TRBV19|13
CASSIGTDYGYTF
TGTGCCAGTAGTATCGGGACAGATTATGGCTACACCTTC
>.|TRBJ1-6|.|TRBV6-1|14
CASSPLILSGPLHF
TGTGCCAGCAGCCCGCTCATCCTCTCCGGGCCCCTCCACTTT
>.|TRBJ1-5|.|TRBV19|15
CATTPGVSSNQPQHF
TGTGCCACCACTCCCGGGGTATCTAGCAATCAGCCCCAGCATTTT
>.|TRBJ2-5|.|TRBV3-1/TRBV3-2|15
CASRALGGPQETQYF
TGTGCCAGCAGGGCTCTAGGGGGACCTCAAGAGACCCAGTACTTC
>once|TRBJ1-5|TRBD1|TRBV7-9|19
CASSFFGDRRRGGNQPQHF
TGTGCCAGCAGCTTTTTCGGGGACAGGAGGCGGGGAGGCAATCAGCCCCAGCATTTT
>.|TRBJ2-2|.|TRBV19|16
CASTLRGDTWTGELFF
TGTGCCAGTACCCTCCGGGGAGACACCTGGACCGGGGAGCTGTTTTTT
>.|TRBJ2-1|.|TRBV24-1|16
CATSDDSSTGSNEQFF
TGTGCCACCAGTGACGACTCCTCCACAGGGTCGAATGAGCAGTTCTTC
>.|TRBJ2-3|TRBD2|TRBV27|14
CATRGLADRDTQYF
TGTGCCACCCGGGGACTAGCGGACCGAGATACGCAGTATTTT
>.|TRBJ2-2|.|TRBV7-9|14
CASSFEQVAGELFF
TGTGCCAGCAGCTTCGAACAGGTGGCCGGGGAGCTGTTTTTT
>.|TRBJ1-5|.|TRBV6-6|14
CASSDTGSPQPQHF
TGTGCCAGCAGTGACACAGGGTCTCCTCAGCCCCAGCATTTT
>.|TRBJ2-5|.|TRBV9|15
CASSVALVSQETQYF
TGTGCCAGCAGCGTAGCTTTGGTGAGCCAAGAGACCCAGTACTTC
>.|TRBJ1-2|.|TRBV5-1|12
CASSLGNYGYTF
TGCGCCAGCAGTCTCGGGAACTATGGCTACACCTTC
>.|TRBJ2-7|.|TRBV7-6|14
CASSLKSGIYEQYF
TGTGCCAGCAGCTTAAAGTCGGGTATCTACGAGCAGTACTTC
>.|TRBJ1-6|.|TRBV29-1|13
CSVGEAMDSPLHF
TGCAGCGTTGGGGAGGCTATGGATTCACCCCTCCACTTT
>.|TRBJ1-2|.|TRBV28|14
CASSLYFTVYGYTF
TGTGCCAGCAGTTTATACTTCACGGTCTATGGCTACACCTTC
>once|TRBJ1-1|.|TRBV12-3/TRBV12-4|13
CASSSRGNTEAFF
TGTGCCAGCAGTTCACGGGGGAACACTGAAGCTTTCTTT
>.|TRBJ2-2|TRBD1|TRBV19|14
CASSWDRGPGELFF
TGTGCCAGTAGTTGGGACAGGGGGCCAGGGGAGCTGTTTTTT
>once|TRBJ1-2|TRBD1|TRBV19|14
CASKEGAENYGYTF
TGTGCCAGTAAAGAGGGGGCGGAAAACTATGGCTACACCTTC
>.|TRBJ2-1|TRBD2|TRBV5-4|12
CASKTSAGEQFF
TGTGCCAGCAAGACTAGCGCGGGTGAGCAGTTCTTC
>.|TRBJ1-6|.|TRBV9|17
CASSVFPNRAGNSPLHF
TGTGCCAGCAGCGTATTTCCTAACAGGGCGGGCAATTCACCCCTCCACTTT
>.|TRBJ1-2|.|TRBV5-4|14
CASSPRGVGNGYTF
TGTGCCAGCAGCCCCCGCGGGGTGGGGAATGGCTACACCTTC
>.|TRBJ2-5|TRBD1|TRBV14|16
CASSQPGTGGLETQYF
TGTGCCAGCAGCCAACCCGGGACAGGGGGCCTGGAGACCCAGTACTTC
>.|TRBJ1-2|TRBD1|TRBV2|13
CASRLGTGNGYTF
TGTGCCAGCAGGCTCGGGACAGGGAATGGCTACACCTTC
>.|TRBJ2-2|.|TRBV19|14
CASSISGWSGELFF
TGTGCCAGTAGTATCTCGGGGTGGTCCGGGGAGCTGTTTTTT
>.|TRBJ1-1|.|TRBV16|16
CASSQSFSSVNTEAFF
TGTGCCAGCAGCCAATCTTTTAGCAGTGTGAACACTGAAGCTTTCTTT
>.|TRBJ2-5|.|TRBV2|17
CASTPGGVGQEQETQYF
TGTGCCAGCACCCCCGGAGGGGTAGGACAGGAGCAAGAGACCCAGTACTTC
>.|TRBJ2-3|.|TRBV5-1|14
CASSPARGADTQYF
TGCGCCAGCAGCCCGGCCAGGGGCGCAGATACGCAGTATTTT
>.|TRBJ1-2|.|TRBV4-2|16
CASSPAVQEETYGYTF
TGTGCCAGCAGCCCCGCCGTGCAGGAAGAGACGTATGGCTACACCTTC
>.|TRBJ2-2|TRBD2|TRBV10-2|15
CASIPAGGWSGELFF
TGCGCCAGCATTCCCGCGGGGGGGTGGTCCGGGGAGCTGTTTTTT
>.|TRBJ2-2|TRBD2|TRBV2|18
CASTRTIGSGGNTGELFF
TGTGCCAGCACCCGAACTATAGGTTCGGGGGGAAACACCGGGGAGCTGTTTTTT
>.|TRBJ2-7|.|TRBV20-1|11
CSARDLYEQYF
TGCAGTGCTAGAGACCTCTACGAGCAGTACTTC
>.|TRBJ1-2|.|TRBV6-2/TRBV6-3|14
CASSYGGGWEGYTF
TGTGCCAGCAGTTACGGCGGGGGCTGGGAAGGCTACACCTTC
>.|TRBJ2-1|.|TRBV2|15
CASSDFSSSYNEQFF
TGTGCCAGCAGTGATTTTAGCAGCTCCTACAATGAGCAGTTCTTC
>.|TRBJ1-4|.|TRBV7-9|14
CASSLGQGPEKLFF
TGTGCCAGCAGCTTAGGGCAGGGCCCTGAAAAACTGTTTTTT
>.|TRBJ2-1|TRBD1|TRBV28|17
CASLTGNGPTGYNEQFF
TGTGCCAGTCTGACAGGGAATGGTCCTACGGGTTACAATGAGCAGTTCTTC
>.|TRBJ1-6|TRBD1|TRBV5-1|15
CASSRDRGPNSPLHF
TGCGCCAGCAGCCGGGACAGGGGGCCTAATTCACCCCTCCACTTT
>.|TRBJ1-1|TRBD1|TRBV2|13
CASWAGGPTEAFF
TGTGCCAGCTGGGCAGGGGGCCCGACTGAAGCTTTCTTT
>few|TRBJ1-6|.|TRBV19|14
CASTLRGENSPLHF
TGTGCCAGTACCCTCAGGGGAGAGAATTCACCCCTCCACTTT
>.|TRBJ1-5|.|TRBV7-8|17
CASSLGRVGGPNQPQHF
TGTGCCAGCAGCTTAGGCAGGGTAGGAGGGCCAAATCAGCCCCAGCATTTT
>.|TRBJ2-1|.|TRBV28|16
CASSSFGQGGNNEQFF
TGTGCCAGCAGTTCCTTTGGGCAGGGAGGAAACAATGAGCAGTTCTTC
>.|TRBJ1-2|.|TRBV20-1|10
CSARVGGYTF
TGCAGTGCTAGAGTGGGGGGTTACACCTTC
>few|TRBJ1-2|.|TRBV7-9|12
CASSLRDYGYTF
TGTGCCAGCAGCTTAAGAGACTATGGCTACACCTTC
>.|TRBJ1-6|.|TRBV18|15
CASSPSGGTLSPLHF
TGTGCCAGCTCACCAAGCGGGGGCACGCTTTCACCCCTCCACTTT
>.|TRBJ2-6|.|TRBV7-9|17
CASSRWDTSSGANVLTF
TGTGCCAGCAGCCGCTGGGACACCAGCTCTGGGGCCAACGTCCTGACTTTC
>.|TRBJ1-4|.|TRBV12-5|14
CASGYRLNSEKLFF
TGTGCTAGTGGTTACAGGCTCAACTCGGAAAAACTGTTTTTT
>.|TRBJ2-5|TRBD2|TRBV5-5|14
CASSRGGTQETQYF
TGTGCCAGCAGCCGCGGGGGGACCCAAGAGACCCAGTACTTC
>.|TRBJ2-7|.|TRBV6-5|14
CASDEQGPSDEQYF
TGTGCCAGCGATGAACAGGGACCCTCGGATGAGCAGTACTTC
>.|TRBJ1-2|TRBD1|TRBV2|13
CASTPGTGYGYTF
TGTGCCAGCACTCCGGGGACAGGATATGGCTACACCTTC
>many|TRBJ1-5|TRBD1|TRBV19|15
CASSIEDREGQPQHF
TGTGCCAGTAGTATAGAGGACAGGGAAGGTCAGCCCCAGCATTTT
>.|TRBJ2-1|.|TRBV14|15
CASSVQGGAYNEQFF
TGTGCCAGCAGCGTACAGGGAGGGGCCTACAATGAGCAGTTCTTC
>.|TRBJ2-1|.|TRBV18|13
CASSPVLGDEQFF
TGTGCCAGCTCACCGGTATTAGGGGATGAGCAGTTCTTC
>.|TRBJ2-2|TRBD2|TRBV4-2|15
CASSQVTSGTGELFF
TGTGCCAGCAGCCAAGTAACTAGCGGGACCGGGGAGCTGTTTTTT
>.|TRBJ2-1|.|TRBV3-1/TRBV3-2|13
CASSQDPRAEQFF
TGTGCCAGCAGCCAAGATCCTAGAGCTGAGCAGTTCTTC
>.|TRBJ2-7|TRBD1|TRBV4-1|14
CASSPTGNDDEQYF
TGCGCCAGCAGCCCGACAGGGAATGACGACGAGCAGTACTTC
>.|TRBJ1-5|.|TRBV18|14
CASSPGGSDQPQHF
TGTGCCAGCTCACCGGGAGGGTCCGATCAGCCCCAGCATTTT
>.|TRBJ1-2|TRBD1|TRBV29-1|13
CSVEYGTGFGYTF
TGCAGCGTTGAATACGGGACAGGGTTCGGCTACACCTTC